This T cell receptor beta chain was identified in a study of TIL therapy for anti-PD-1-resistant metastatic lung cancer. Overall study: Tumor harvest preceded PD-1/PD-L1 blockade, followed by nivolumab treatment. Patients had a median age of nearly 55 years (range 38-75). A few tumors were EGFR-mutant and two were ALK-rearranged.

Time point of the sample: pre-treatment sample, taken before nivolumab and TIL therapy. CDR3 size: 12 residues. V was trimmed by 4 bases and J by 8 bases, leaving 9 bases between them. From germline, CDR1 is SGHRS and CDR2 YFSETQ. This was the immunoSEQ v3 assay. Libraries were sequenced to 2 million to 2.5 million read pairs (survey) or about 5-6.5 million (deep). Produced via immunoSEQ multiplex PCR; TCRdb's table is partial and in-frame only. Among approximately 20,000 clones, around 79% were seen once, and the ten largest hold under 9.5%. The source was blood, collected at baseline. This rearrangement joins TRBV5-1 to TRBJ1-4; maybe TRBD1 (5 bases). The source of this sequence is a person aged 25 to 85 with non-small cell lung cancer. The CDR3 DNA reads TGCGCCAGCAGCCCAGGGTGGGAAAAACTGTTTTTT. This gives the protein CASSPGWEKLFF.